A single sample is the source of the 21 T cell receptor beta chains below, sequenced in a study of blood T cell repertoires in COVID-19. Clones were sequenced by immunoSEQ multiplex PCR, and TCRdb holds only the in-frame ones, with some missing. The repertoire consists of some 200,000 clones, with about nine tenths occurring once and the leading ten covering about 1.7%. The sample consisted of peripheral blood. The receptors shown here come from a man aged 65 to 85 with acute or convalescent COVID-19.

The chain employs TRBV7-6 and TRBJ1-2, with 12 bases identical to TRBD1. The junction had 4 bases not matched to a gene; V was cut back by 4 bases and J by 7 bases. The V gene's germline CDR1 is SGHVS and CDR2 FNYEAQ. The CDR3 has 14 amino acids. This CDR3 is CASSSGQGAGGYTF. The CDR3 DNA reads as TGTGCCAGCAGCTCGGGACAGGGGGCCGGTGGCTACACCTTC.

The chain carries TRBV28 and TRBJ1-4, with D unclear. This CDR3 comprises 17 residues. Trimming removed 5 bases from V and 6 bases from J, with 22 bases in between. Germline assignment: CDR1 MDHEN and CDR2 SYDVKM. The CDR3 bases are TGTGCCAGCAGTCCCCATATAAAACTCGGTTTTCATGAAAAACTGTTTTTT. Its protein is CASSPHIKLGFHEKLFF.

The chain recombines TRBV9 with TRBJ1-1; D call uncertain. The CDR3 sequence is 15 residues long. With 6 bases removed from V and 0 bases from J, the gap between germline ends came to 15 bases. Germline-derived CDR1 and CDR2 are SGDLS and YYNGEE. CDR3 sequence (DNA): TGTGCCAGCACGTCGAGTGTAGCCATGAACACTGAAGCTTTCTTT. Its protein product is CASTSSVAMNTEAFF.

This chain links TRBV12-5 with TRBJ2-1, with TRBD2 identical over 15 bases. Per germline, CDR1 LGHNT and CDR2 FRNRAP. The CDR3 runs 19 residues. V dropped 5 bases and J dropped 8; count of bases not matched to a gene: 16. CDR3 in DNA: TGTGCTAGTGGTCACCCGGGACTAGCGGGGGGAACCAAAGGAGATGAGCAGTTCTTC. Protein product: CASGHPGLAGGTKGDEQFF.

The CDR3 nucleotides read TGTGCCACAAAACCTGGGACAGGGGTCGAAAAACTGTTTTTT. Translated: CATKPGTGVEKLFF. The chain carries TRBV6-5 and TRBJ1-4; 10 bases align to TRBD1. V shed 10 bases and J 8 bases; nucleotides not matched to a gene: 10. CDR1 MNHEY and CDR2 SVGAGI come from the germline V gene. The CDR3 spans 14 residues.

The J gene is TRBJ2-7, the V gene TRBV18; no clear D. Germline CDR1 is KGHSH and CDR2 is LQKENI. This CDR3 contains 14 residues. V lost 2 bases, J lost 4 bases, and 12 bases lay in between. In nucleotides, the CDR3 is TGTGCCAGCTCACCAAGCACTACGACGTACGAGCAGTACTTC. Translating it yields CASSPSTTTYEQYF.

The chain uses TRBV18 and TRBJ1-5, with 11 bases identical to TRBD1. Germline V gene lookup returns CDR1 KGHSH and CDR2 LQKENI. V lost 3 bases and J lost 4; bases outside the gene matches: 5. The CDR3 spans 16 residues. The CDR3 sequence: CASSPRDRGGNQPQHF. The CDR3 nucleotides read TGTGCCAGCTCACCCCGGGACAGGGGGGGAAATCAGCCCCAGCATTTT.

The rearrangement joins TRBV28 to TRBJ2-7; 8 positions agree with TRBD1. Germline V gene sequence: CDR1 MDHEN, CDR2 SYDVKM. The V gene end was trimmed by 3 bases and the J gene end by 5 bases; junction bases not matched to a gene: 12. The CDR3 runs 16 residues. This CDR3 reads CASSFRLGQVLHEQYF. The CDR3 DNA sequence: TGTGCCAGCAGTTTTCGCCTGGGACAGGTCCTTCACGAGCAGTACTTC.

The chain has TRBV5-1 and TRBJ2-7; TRBD2 agrees at 9 bases. CDR1 SGHRS and CDR2 YFSETQ come from the germline V gene. Trimming cost V 3 bases and J 1 base; bases outside gene matches: 8. The CDR3 sequence is 16 residues long. The CDR3 DNA follows: TGCGCCAGCAGCTACATTCTAGCGGGGAGTTCCTACGAGCAGTACTTC. It encodes CASSYILAGSSYEQYF.

V and J are TRBV2 and TRBJ2-3; 12 nucleotides match TRBD2. Germline CDR1 and CDR2: SNHLY and FYNNEI. V trimming: 6 bases; J trimming: 3 bases; junction bases outside the gene matches: 4. There are 15 residues in the CDR3. The CDR3 bases are TGTGCCAGCAGCTCCGGACTAGCGGGAACAGATACGCAGTATTTT. Amino acids: CASSSGLAGTDTQYF. Variable domain in full (rest from reference TRBV2 and TRBJ2-3): EPEVTQTPSHQVTQMGQEVILRCVPISNHLYFYWYRQILGQKVEFLVSFYNNEISEKSEIFDDQFSVERPDGSNFTLKIRSTKLEDSAMYFCASSSGLAGTDTQYFGPGTRLTVL.

This chain joins TRBV18 and TRBJ1-5; 8 positions match TRBD1. Per the germline V gene, CDR1 is KGHSH and CDR2 is LQKENI. This CDR3 comprises 15 residues. The J segment lost 4 bases and the V segment lost 4 bases, leaving 6 bases of the junction unmatched. DNA of the CDR3: TGTGCCAGCTCACTCGAAGGGACAGGAAATCAGCCCCAGCATTTT. Amino acid sequence: CASSLEGTGNQPQHF.

The rearrangement joins TRBV3-1 (or the pseudogene TRBV3-2) to TRBJ1-3, with D possibly TRBD1 on 6 matching bases. The germline V gene encodes CDR1 LGHDT and CDR2 YNNKEL (reference sequence). V lost 4 bases and J lost 0, with 10 bases in between. The CDR3 is 15 residues long. DNA for the CDR3: TGTGCCAGCAGCCGACAGGTCCGCTCTGGAAACACCATATATTTT. It yields the protein CASSRQVRSGNTIYF.

As regards this clone: Its ends do not fully match the called genes, so a read error is possible. This chain uses TRBV2 with TRBJ2-3, with D tentatively TRBD1 (6 bases). This CDR3 region has 13 residues. Germline V gene data show CDR1 as SNHLY and CDR2 as FYNNEI. DNA for the CDR3: TGTGCCAGCAGGAGGGGGTCTCCCCTGCCCCTGGATTTT. Its protein is CASRRGSPLPLDF. The full variable domain, its missing parts supplied by reference TRBV2 and TRBJ2-3, is EPEVTQTPSHQVTQMGQEVILRCVPISNHLYFYWYRQILGQKVEFLVSFYNNEISEKSEIFDDQFSVERPDGSNFTLKIRSTKLEDSAMYFCASRRGSPLPLDFGPGTRLTVL.

This clone was detected once. The V and J genes are TRBV10-3 and TRBJ2-1; a possible D gene is TRBD2 (5 bases). The CDR3 has 14 amino acids. Germline V gene sequence: CDR1 ENHRY, CDR2 SYGVKD. Trimming removed 2 bases from V and 8 bases from J, with 13 bases in between. The CDR3 reads CAISEGGLNYEQFF. The CDR3 region has the DNA TGTGCCATCAGTGAGGGCGGGTTGAACTATGAGCAGTTCTTC.

This clone came up once. The chain links TRBV5-4 to TRBJ1-4; tentatively, D is TRBD1 (5 bases). The CDR3 sequence is 14 residues long. Germline V CDR1 and CDR2: SGHNT, YYREEE (reference sequence). Trimming shortened V by 1 base and J by 7 bases, and 11 bases separated the two germline ends. This CDR3 is CASSLRQPGEKLFF. DNA of the CDR3: TGTGCCAGCAGCTTGAGACAGCCGGGTGAAAAACTGTTTTTT.

The chain employs TRBV12-5 and TRBJ2-2; a weak D match, TRBD1 (6 bases). With 3 bases removed from V and 4 bases from J, the gap between germline ends came to 9 bases. The CDR3 totals 14 residues. The germline gives CDR1 LGHNT, CDR2 FRNRAP. The DNA for the CDR3 is TGTGCTAGTGGTTTAGGACAGCGCACCGGGGAGCTGTTTTTT. Its translation: CASGLGQRTGELFF.

This sequence joins TRBV2 and TRBJ2-7; unclear D gene. This CDR3 is built from 19 residues. The V and J ends lost 1 base and 0 bases respectively, with 22 bases between them. Germline CDR1 reads SNHLY; CDR2 reads FYNNEI. The CDR3 nucleotides read TGTGCCAGCAGTGAAGGGTTCAGGCAAACTCTTTTATCCTCCTACGAGCAGTACTTC. Translating gives CASSEGFRQTLLSSYEQYF.

This clone has a single count. The chain is built from TRBV7-9 and TRBJ1-1; TRBD1 agrees at 11 bases. The J segment lost 7 bases and the V segment lost 5 bases, leaving 3 bases of the junction unmatched. The length of the CDR3 is 13 residues. Germline loops: CDR1 SEHNR, CDR2 FQNEAQ (reference sequence). The CDR3 DNA reads TGTGCCAGCAGCCCGGGGACAGGGGGTGAAGCTTTCTTT. Amino acid sequence: CASSPGTGGEAFF.

The chain uses TRBV18 and TRBJ1-1, with 7 bases matching TRBD1. Trimming cost V 5 bases and J 3 bases; bases outside gene matches: 6. The CDR3 contains 14 residues. The germline CDR1 and CDR2 sequences are KGHSH and LQKENI. CDR3 DNA: TGTGCCAGCTCAGGGAGACAGGGCGACACTGAAGCTTTCTTT. Residues: CASSGRQGDTEAFF.

The table lists this clone with many counts. The rearrangement uses TRBV28 and TRBJ1-1, with D possibly TRBD1 on 5 matching bases. CDR3 size: 16 residues. Trimming stripped 5 bases from V and 3 bases from J, with 19 bases between. Germline-derived CDR1 and CDR2 are MDHEN and SYDVKM. Written as DNA, the CDR3 is TGTGCCAGCAGTCGCTTTCCGGGACTAAGGGACACTGAAGCTTTCTTT. As protein: CASSRFPGLRDTEAFF.

The CDR3 region has the DNA TGTGCCAGCAGCCTCGGGACAGGGGAGCGGGGGCCCCAGCATTTT. It translates to CASSLGTGERGPQHF. J is TRBJ1-5 and V is TRBV19; 10 bases fit TRBD1. Germline CDR1 is LNHDA and CDR2 is SQIVND (reference sequence). This CDR3 has 15 amino acids. V gave up 9 bases and J gave up 9 bases; unmatched junction bases: 14.